Many counts were recorded for the clone carrying this T cell receptor (beta chain). The antigen remains unidentified. This specimen belongs to a study of T cell repertoires in cytomegalovirus infection. Study-level information: TCR beta signatures that were public indicated CMV infection and matching HLA type.

Study-level findings and limits: CMV-specific TCR beta clonotypes restricted by HLA-C dominated the ex vivo response.

From the reads, TCRdb called clonotypes with MiXCR, one entry per CDR3 protein. The sample contains 150,000 or so distinct CDR3 sequences, 5.5% to 8% of which appear only once. The germline V gene encodes CDR1 SGHAT and CDR2 FQNNGV. The CDR3 consists of 13 residues. Trimming pared 8 bases from V and 4 bases from J, leaving 12 bases between. This sequence originates from a human donor in good health (CMV status not recorded). Some clones in this sample may be carry-over from other donors' samples. The chain recombines TRBV11-2 with TRBJ2-4; possibly TRBD1 or TRBD2 for D (5 bases each). Sequenced sample: PBMCs. CDR3: CASSPGRKNIQYF. The CDR3 nucleotides read TGTGCCAGCTCACCGGGACGAAAAAACATTCAGTACTTC.